This TCR beta chain emerged from a study of blood T cell repertoires in COVID-19. V shed 9 bases and J 7 bases; nucleotides not matched to a gene: 8. CDR3 length: 13 amino acids. CDR1 and CDR2 from the germline V gene are SNHLY and FYNNEI. Original analysis: Amplification from reference gene primers served as the basis for estimated nucleated cell counts. Sequencing used immunoSEQ multiplex PCR; TCRdb keeps in-frame clones, though not all of them. V and J calls and clone size are given by that table; D and trimming were obtained from the DNA. The repertoire consists of a few hundred thousand clones, with around 90% occurring once and the leading ten covering around 5%. This clone has just a few counts.

This rearrangement joins TRBV2 to TRBJ1-4, with 7 bases fitting TRBD1. Sequenced sample: peripheral blood. This sequence originates from a woman aged 60-70 years with COVID-19, enrolled during active disease. The CDR3 bases are TGTGCCAGAGCAGGGGGACGGGGTGAAAAACTGTTTTTT. Residues: CARAGGRGEKLFF. The variable domain in full, with the rest retrieved from reference TRBV2 and TRBJ1-4, is EPEVTQTPSHQVTQMGQEVILRCVPISNHLYFYWYRQILGQKVEFLVSFYNNEISEKSEIFDDQFSVERPDGSNFTLKIRSTKLEDSAMYFCARAGGRGEKLFFGSGTQLSVL.